The 8 T cell receptor beta chains below come from one sample, sequenced in a study of T cells after yellow fever vaccination. TCRdb called the 5' RACE reads again in MiXCR, with one record for every CDR3 protein. The table includes 240,000 or so distinct CDR3 sequences, less than 9% detected once. The sequenced sample was CD4+ T cells sorted from PBMCs, obtained 15 days after the yellow fever booster vaccination. These receptors originate from a man under 40 who received the YFV17D yellow fever vaccine.

In its sample, this clonotype was seen many times. J is TRBJ2-1 and V is TRBV10-2; D remains ambiguous. The length of the CDR3 is 11 residues. The V and J ends lost 6 bases and 8 bases respectively, with 8 bases between them. Germline CDR1 is WSHSY and CDR2 is SAAADI. The CDR3 is CASRERDEQFF. The CDR3 DNA sequence: TGCGCCAGCAGAGAAAGAGATGAGCAGTTCTTC.

This chain connects TRBV7-2 to TRBJ1-2; D may be TRBD1 (5 bases). From germline, CDR1 is SGHTA and CDR2 FQGNSA. V was cut by 0 bases and J by 0 bases, with 8 bases left in between. This CDR3 has 15 residues. CDR3 sequence (DNA): TGTGCCAGCAGCTTAGCAGACAGATCTAACTATGGCTACACCTTC. Translating it yields CASSLADRSNYGYTF. Filled out from reference TRBV7-2 and TRBJ1-2, the complete variable domain reads GAGVSQSPSNKVTEKGKDVELRCDPISGHTALYWYRQSLGQGLEFLIYFQGNSAPDKSGLPSDRFSAERTGGSVSTLTIQRTQQEDSAVYLCASSLADRSNYGYTFGSGTRLTVV.

There are a few counts of this clonotype. The CDR3 spells CAINPSGQANTGELFF. In DNA form, the CDR3 reads TGTGCCATCAATCCTTCGGGCCAAGCGAACACCGGGGAGCTGTTTTTT. V gene TRBV10-3 combines with J gene TRBJ2-2; D is uncertain. V was cut by 7 bases and J by 0 bases, with 15 bases left in between. In germline, CDR1 is ENHRY, CDR2 SYGVKD. The CDR3 loop spans 16 amino acids.

CDR3 in DNA: TGTGCCAGCACGCCCTCGACTCCCTACAATGAGCAGTTCTTC. Encoded protein: CASTPSTPYNEQFF. The chain combines TRBV7-2 with TRBJ2-1; unclear D gene. The V gene lost 7 bases and the J gene lost 2 bases, with 12 bases spanning the gap. Germline V gene sequence: CDR1 SGHTA, CDR2 FQGNSA. The length of the CDR3 is 14 residues.

This clonotype was observed at least ten times. V gene TRBV7-2 combines with J gene TRBJ2-3; weak D call: TRBD1 (5 bases). Trimming stripped 4 bases from V and 4 bases from J, with 9 bases between. Germline CDR1 is SGHTA and CDR2 is FQGNSA. This CDR3 comprises 13 residues. The CDR3 loop reads CASSSRVADTQYF. The CDR3 region has the DNA TGTGCCAGCAGCTCCAGGGTGGCAGATACGCAGTATTTT.

Points on this clonotype: Since the CDR3 does not end with the conserved phenylalanine or tryptophan, this likely comes from a read error. The rearrangement joins TRBV20-1 to TRBJ1-2; no firm D call. Germline CDR1 and CDR2: DFQATT and SNEGSKA (reference sequence). V lost 3 bases to trimming and J lost 5 bases, with 7 bases between them. The CDR3 is 11 amino acids. The CDR3 here is CSASGGYGYTL. Here the CDR3 DNA reads TGCAGTGCTAGTGGAGGGTATGGCTACACCTTA.

This clonotype was detected many times. V and J are TRBV3-1 and TRBJ2-1; a possible D gene is TRBD2 (5 bases). Germline V gene lookup returns CDR1 LGHDT and CDR2 YNNKEL (reference sequence). The CDR3 is 17 residues long. Trimming cost V 0 bases and J 3 bases, with 15 bases left between them. For the CDR3, the DNA is TGTGCCAGCAGCCAAGAAGGTTCGACTACCTTCTACAATGAGCAGTTCTTC. Translation: CASSQEGSTTFYNEQFF.

This chain joins TRBV20-1 and TRBJ1-2; maybe TRBD1 (5 bases). Trimming removed 2 bases from V and 8 bases from J, with 9 bases in between. Germline-derived CDR1 and CDR2 are DFQATT and SNEGSKA (reference sequence). This CDR3 has 11 residues. The CDR3 DNA is TGCAGTGCTAGATCCCAGGGCGGCTACACCTTC. It yields the protein CSARSQGGYTF.